This TCR beta chain was identified in a study of beta chain features in type 1 diabetes. On the study more broadly: Patients and healthy donors were similar in age, gender and cell yields.

Note on this clone: Its matching antigen is unknown.

Germline V gene sequence: CDR1 SNHLY, CDR2 FYNNEI. The CDR3 extends over 13 amino acids. V was shortened by 6 bases and J by 8 bases, with 13 bases between the two germline ends. Every bit of the isolated RNA underwent reverse transcription, so sequencing read expressed TCRB transcripts. Sequencing used immunoSEQ multiplex PCR; TCRdb keeps in-frame clones, though not all of them. The sample comprises hundreds of thousands of clones, 14% of which are singletons, and approximately 0.038% rests with the top ten. Study findings and constraints: Type 1 diabetes patients had fewer VDJ junction insertions and more deletions.

Purity (above 98%) was reached by all sorted populations. The chain is built from TRBV2 and TRBJ1-4; D might be TRBD1 (6 bases). The material sequenced was naive CD4+ T cells from blood. This TCR derives from a man aged 30-40 years in good health. The CDR3 region has the DNA TGTGCCAGCAGAGCGGGGGCGCAGGAAAAACTGTTTTTT. It encodes CASRAGAQEKLFF.